One TCR beta chain is described in this entry. At the deep level, the assay was run. Investigators spread the genomic DNA of each subset evenly over several immunoSEQ plates. The input for sorted-subset replicate PCRs was 150 to 200 ng DNA, about 30,000 T cell genomes. Method: immunoSEQ multiplex PCR; TCRdb's copy keeps in-frame clones and lacks some. The sample consists of about 1.1 million clones, approximately 78% of them appearing once. CDR3 length: 15 residues. Unmatched junction bases numbered 2, after V lost 1 base and J lost 4 bases. Per germline, CDR1 LNHDA and CDR2 SQIVND (reference sequence). The sample originates from a study of shared clonotypes between healthy human individuals. About the research overall: Contributing individuals were a couple of females and a few males aged 18 to 49.

This rearrangement joins TRBV19 to TRBJ2-1; the match to TRBD2 covers 9 bases. Material: memory CD4+ T cells from PBMCs. Sample subset: CD45RA-negative fraction. This receptor was taken from a man aged 18 to 29 in good health. Some clones in this sample may be carry-over from other donors' samples. Here the CDR3 reads CASSIVTSGYNEQFF. The CDR3 coding sequence is TGTGCCAGTAGTATAGTAACTAGCGGGTACAATGAGCAGTTCTTC.